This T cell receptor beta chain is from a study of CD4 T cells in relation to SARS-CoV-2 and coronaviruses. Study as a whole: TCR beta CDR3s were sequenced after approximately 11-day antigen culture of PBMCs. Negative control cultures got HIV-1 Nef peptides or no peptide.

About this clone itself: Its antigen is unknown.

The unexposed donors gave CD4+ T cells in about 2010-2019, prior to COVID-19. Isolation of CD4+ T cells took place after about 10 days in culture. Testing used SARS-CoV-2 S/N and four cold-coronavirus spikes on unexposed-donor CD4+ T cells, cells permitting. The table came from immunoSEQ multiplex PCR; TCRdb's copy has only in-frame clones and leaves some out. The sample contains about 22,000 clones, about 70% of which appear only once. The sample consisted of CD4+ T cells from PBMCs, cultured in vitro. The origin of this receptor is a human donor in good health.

The chain's CDR3 is CASSHARGRGANVLTF. The CDR3 DNA reads as TGTGCCAGCAGCCACGCCAGGGGGCGAGGGGCCAACGTCCTGACTTTC. The rearrangement joins TRBV3-1 (or the pseudogene TRBV3-2) to TRBJ2-6; TRBD1 matches 8 bases. The length of the CDR3 is 16 residues. Trimming cost V 3 bases and J 4 bases; bases outside gene matches: 5. Germline V lookup: CDR1 LGHDT, CDR2 YNNKEL (reference sequence).